The 19 T cell receptor beta chains given below trace back to one sample, sequenced in a study of blood T cell repertoires in COVID-19. Generated by immunoSEQ multiplex PCR, the TCRdb table keeps only in-frame clones and is missing some. The sample comprises roughly 210,000 clones, around 84% of which are singletons, and 8% to 11% rests with the top ten. The material sequenced was peripheral blood. These receptors were collected from an elderly woman with COVID-19, enrolled during active disease.

The chain employs TRBV28 and TRBJ1-5; 8 bases are a match to TRBD1. The V gene end was trimmed by 2 bases and the J gene end by 4 bases; junction bases not matched to a gene: 4. Germline-derived CDR1 and CDR2 are MDHEN and SYDVKM. The CDR3 totals 15 residues. CDR3 in DNA: TGTGCCAGCAGTTTACCCCAGGGGGCGAATCAGCCCCAGCATTTT. Its translation is CASSLPQGANQPQHF. The full variable domain, its missing parts supplied by reference TRBV28 and TRBJ1-5, is DVKVTQSSRYLVKRTGEKVFLECVQDMDHENMFWYRQDPGLGLRLIYFSYDVKMKEKGDIPEGYSVSREKKERFSLILESASTNQTSMYLCASSLPQGANQPQHFGDGTRLSIL.

V usage is TRBV28 and J usage is TRBJ2-1, with 9 bases that match TRBD1. V lost 8 bases to trimming and J lost 5 bases; unmatched junction nucleotides: 10. The germline V gene encodes CDR1 MDHEN and CDR2 SYDVKM. CDR3 length: 15 amino acids. The CDR3 region is CASEAGTGRNNEQFF. In DNA, the CDR3 is TGTGCCAGCGAGGCCGGGACAGGGAGAAACAATGAGCAGTTCTTC. Using reference TRBV28 and TRBJ2-1 for the parts outside the CDR3, the full variable domain is DVKVTQSSRYLVKRTGEKVFLECVQDMDHENMFWYRQDPGLGLRLIYFSYDVKMKEKGDIPEGYSVSREKKERFSLILESASTNQTSMYLCASEAGTGRNNEQFFGPGTRLTVL.

In this sample, this clone turned up once. The V and J genes are TRBV5-1 and TRBJ2-1, with 11 bases matching TRBD2. CDR3 length: 15 residues. J lost 6 bases, V lost 7 bases, and 9 bases had no gene match. Germline CDR1 reads SGHRS; CDR2 reads YFSETQ. The CDR3: CASVGSGGVGNEQFF. CDR3 bases: TGCGCCAGCGTCGGTAGCGGGGGGGTCGGCAATGAGCAGTTCTTC.

The chain combines TRBV10-2 with TRBJ2-5, with D possibly TRBD1 on 6 matching bases. The CDR3 has 13 residues. Trimming removed 7 bases at V and 5 bases at J, with 14 bases between. Germline values: CDR1 WSHSY, CDR2 SAAADI. The CDR3 region has the DNA TGCGCCAGCAACCCAGGGGATGGGGAGACCCAGTACTTC. Amino acid sequence: CASNPGDGETQYF.

The chain employs TRBV6-5 and TRBJ2-7, with a possible D match to TRBD2 (6 bases). CDR3 length: 13 residues. Germline CDR1 MNHEY, CDR2 SVGAGI. Trimming shortened V by 2 bases and J by 6 bases, and 11 bases separated the two germline ends. The CDR3 DNA follows: TGTGCCAGCAGTTACCCCCCGGGGGTCGAGCAGTACTTC. It encodes CASSYPPGVEQYF.

The chain has TRBV10-2 and TRBJ2-3; D gene ambiguous. This CDR3 comprises 12 residues. Germline V gene data show CDR1 as WSHSY and CDR2 as SAAADI. Trimming pared 4 bases from V and 4 bases from J, leaving 6 bases between. The CDR3 DNA follows: TGCGCCAGCAGTGTTCACTCAGATACGCAGTATTTT. It codes for CASSVHSDTQYF.

The chain is built from TRBV4-3 and TRBJ2-1, with 9 bases fitting TRBD2. V shed 0 bases and J 10 bases; nucleotides not matched to a gene: 16. The germline V gene has CDR1 LGHNA and CDR2 YSLEER. CDR3 length equals 18 residues. CDR3 nucleotide sequence: TGCGCCAGCAGCCAAGATACGTGGGAACGGCGGGGGGGTGCCGAGCAGTTCTTC. The encoded protein is CASSQDTWERRGGAEQFF.

V usage is TRBV21-1 and J usage is TRBJ2-7; no check of the table's D call, TRBD2, against the DNA was made. TRBV21-1 is a recognized pseudogene. The CDR3 length is 16 residues. The CDR3 nucleotides are TGTGCCAGCAGCAAAGCTCTAGCGGGGGGGCGCTACGAGCAGTACGTC. This codes for CASSKALAGGRYEQYV.

V gene TRBV18 combines with J gene TRBJ2-7, with 7 bases aligning to TRBD1. Trimming removed 8 bases from V and 0 bases from J; junction bases left unmatched: 10. The CDR3 loop spans 15 amino acids. Germline lookup yields CDR1 KGHSH and CDR2 LQKENI. The DNA for the CDR3 is TGTGCCAGCGGACGGACAGGATCGAGCTCCTACGAGCAGTACTTC. Protein: CASGRTGSSSYEQYF.

V and J are TRBV6-5 and TRBJ2-3; 9 bases are shared with TRBD1. Unmatched junction bases numbered 5, after V lost 6 bases and J lost 1 base. The germline V gene has CDR1 MNHEY and CDR2 SVGAGI. The CDR3 is made up of 15 amino acids. CDR3: CASRRQGGGTDTQYF. The CDR3 coding sequence is TGTGCCAGCAGAAGACAGGGGGGGGGCACAGATACGCAGTATTTT.

This clone has a single count. The gene calls are TRBV27 and TRBJ2-7; tentative D call: TRBD1 (5 bases). Germline V lookup: CDR1 MNHEY, CDR2 SMNVEV (reference sequence). This CDR3 has 14 amino acids. V was shortened by 10 bases and J by 0 bases, with 16 bases between the two germline ends. The CDR3: CATSRQGASYEQYF. The CDR3 nucleotides read TGTGCCACGAGCCGTCAAGGGGCCTCCTACGAGCAGTACTTC.

The V gene is TRBV27, the J gene TRBJ1-5, with TRBD1 matching 7 bases. This CDR3 has 13 amino acids. CDR1 and CDR2 from the germline V gene are MNHEY and SMNVEV (reference sequence). V trimming: 8 bases; J trimming: 3 bases; junction bases outside the gene matches: 4. In nucleotides, the CDR3 is TGTGCCAGCTCCGACAGGGACAATCAGCCCCAGCATTTT. It specifies CASSDRDNQPQHF.

This sequence joins TRBV7-9 and TRBJ1-2; D gene ambiguous. The CDR3 is 15 residues long. CDR1 SEHNR and CDR2 FQNEAQ come from the germline V gene (reference sequence). V lost 3 bases and J 2 bases, leaving 13 bases between the germline ends. The CDR3 is CASSFDGASNYGYTF. The CDR3 nucleotides are TGTGCCAGCAGCTTTGACGGAGCTTCCAACTATGGCTACACCTTC.

This clone has only a few counts. The rearrangement uses TRBV4-1 and TRBJ1-1, with D unclear. This CDR3 has 14 amino acids. Trimming removed 2 bases at V and 3 bases at J, with 10 bases between. Germline V lookup: CDR1 MGHRA, CDR2 YSYEKL. CDR3 sequence (DNA): TGCGCCAGCAGCCAACCCTACCGGTACACTGAAGCTTTCTTT. The encoded protein is CASSQPYRYTEAFF.

This chain connects TRBV2 to TRBJ1-5; TRBD1 is a possible D gene (6 bases). Per the germline V gene, CDR1 is SNHLY and CDR2 is FYNNEI. V was clipped by 5 bases and J by 5 bases, with 13 bases between them. The CDR3 length is 14 residues. The CDR3 DNA is TGTGCCAGCAGTCTCCCAGGGGTGTATCAGCCCCAGCATTTT. Translating it yields CASSLPGVYQPQHF. The variable domain in full, with the rest retrieved from reference TRBV2 and TRBJ1-5, is EPEVTQTPSHQVTQMGQEVILRCVPISNHLYFYWYRQILGQKVEFLVSFYNNEISEKSEIFDDQFSVERPDGSNFTLKIRSTKLEDSAMYFCASSLPGVYQPQHFGDGTRLSIL.

The chain recombines TRBV3-1 (or the pseudogene TRBV3-2) with TRBJ1-3, with D possibly matching TRBD1 (6 bases). Germline V gives CDR1 LGHDT, CDR2 YNNKEL (reference sequence). There are 15 residues in the CDR3. The ends were cut back, 1 base at V and 2 bases at J, with 9 bases in the middle. For the CDR3, the DNA is TGTGCCAGCAGCCAAGCCGCAGGGGCTGGAAACACCATATATTTT. As protein: CASSQAAGAGNTIYF.

This clone was picked up a small number of times. The chain carries TRBV30 and TRBJ2-7; 7 bases fit TRBD1. Looked up from germline, CDR1 is GTSNPN and CDR2 is SVGIG (reference sequence). This CDR3 contains 14 residues. Trimming at V came to 5 bases and at J to 3 bases, leaving 10 bases not matched to a gene. CDR3 amino acids: CAWALPGQFYEQYF. In nucleotides, the CDR3 is TGTGCCTGGGCGCTCCCGGGACAGTTCTACGAGCAGTACTTC.

The genes are TRBV24-1 and TRBJ2-2; 7 nucleotides align to TRBD1. This CDR3 spans 15 amino acids. Per the germline V gene, CDR1 is KGHDR and CDR2 is SFDVKD. V shed 3 bases, J shed 4 bases, and the junction held 4 bases outside the gene matches. The DNA of the CDR3 is TGTGCCACCAGTGATATGACAGGGAGCACCGGGGAGCTGTTTTTT. This encodes CATSDMTGSTGELFF.

This chain links TRBV6-5 with TRBJ2-7, with 8 bases that match TRBD1. Trimming cost V 2 bases and J 2 bases; bases outside gene matches: 5. The CDR3 loop spans 15 amino acids. Germline V gives CDR1 MNHEY, CDR2 SVGAGI. The CDR3 nucleotides are TGTGCCAGCAGTTACCCGGGACAGGCGACCTACGAGCAGTACGTC. This gives the protein CASSYPGQATYEQYV.